The 5 T cell receptor beta chains below all came from one sample that was sequenced in a study of T cell responses to AZD1222 COVID-19 vaccine. TCRdb's table, derived via immunoSEQ multiplex PCR, lists solely in-frame clones and lacks some. The sample holds 140,000 to 150,000 clones, just over 90% seen once. This specimen was peripheral blood, taken on day 0 of MenACWY control vaccination. These receptors were taken from an adult in good health.

This chain uses TRBV3-1 (or the pseudogene TRBV3-2) with TRBJ2-7, with TRBD2 matching over 11 bases. V lost 0 bases, J lost 3 bases, and 1 base stayed unmatched. The CDR3 consists of 15 residues. Germline V gene data show CDR1 as LGHDT and CDR2 as YNNKEL (reference sequence). CDR3 nucleotides: TGTGCCAGCAGCCAAGATCTAGCGGGGGGCTACGAGCAGTACTTC. This encodes CASSQDLAGGYEQYF.

The chain links TRBV9 to TRBJ2-2; 9 bases agree with TRBD2. Germline V gives CDR1 SGDLS, CDR2 YYNGEE. This CDR3 has 15 residues. Germline trimming cut 0 bases from V and 3 bases from J; bases unmatched to any gene: 0. The CDR3 loop reads CASSVGGGDTGELFF. DNA of the CDR3: TGTGCCAGCAGCGTAGGCGGGGGGGACACCGGGGAGCTGTTTTTT. The variable domain in full, completed from reference TRBV9 and TRBJ2-2, reads DSGVTQTPKHLITATGQRVTLRCSPRSGDLSVYWYQQSLDQGLQFLIQYYNGEERAKGNILERFSAQQFPDLHSELNLSSLELGDSALYFCASSVGGGDTGELFFGEGSRLTVL.

The rearrangement uses TRBV6-5 and TRBJ2-7; TRBD1 might be the D (6 bases). The germline V and J ends were trimmed by 0 bases and 2 bases, with 11 bases remaining between them. The CDR3 sequence is 15 residues long. Per the germline V gene, CDR1 is MNHEY and CDR2 is SVGAGI. This chain's CDR3 is CASSYSGQGTYEQYF. Here the CDR3 DNA reads TGTGCCAGCAGTTACTCGGGTCAGGGGACCTACGAGCAGTACTTC.

This rearrangement joins TRBV27 to TRBJ2-2, with D possibly being TRBD2 (7 bases). The CDR3 has 13 residues. The V gene lost 10 bases and the J gene lost 5 bases, with 14 bases spanning the gap. Per germline, CDR1 MNHEY and CDR2 SMNVEV (reference sequence). The CDR3 loop is CAIKRGGTGELFF. CDR3 DNA: TGTGCCATTAAGAGGGGGGGGACCGGGGAGCTGTTTTTT.

To note about this clone: Distinct nucleotide sequences in the sample also encode this CDR3. J is TRBJ2-7 and V is TRBV10-3; D is ambiguous. CDR3 length: 11 residues. Trimming pared 3 bases from V and 2 bases from J, leaving 2 bases between. Germline V CDR1 and CDR2: ENHRY, SYGVKD. The CDR3 DNA is TGTGCCATCAGTGATGCCTACGAGCAGTACTTC. Translated, it gives CAISDAYEQYF.